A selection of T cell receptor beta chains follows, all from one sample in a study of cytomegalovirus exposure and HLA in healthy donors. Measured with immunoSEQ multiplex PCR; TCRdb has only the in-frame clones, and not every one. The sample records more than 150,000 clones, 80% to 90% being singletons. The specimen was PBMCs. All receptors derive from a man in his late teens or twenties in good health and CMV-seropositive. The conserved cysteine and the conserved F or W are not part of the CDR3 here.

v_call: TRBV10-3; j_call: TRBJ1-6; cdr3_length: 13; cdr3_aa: AIIDSFYYNSPLH
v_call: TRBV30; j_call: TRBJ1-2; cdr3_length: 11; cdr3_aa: AWSVQSGDGYT
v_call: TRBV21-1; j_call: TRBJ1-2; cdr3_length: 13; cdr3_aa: ASSKGQGANYGYT
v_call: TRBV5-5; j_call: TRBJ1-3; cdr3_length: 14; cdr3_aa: ASSLGVRDREDTIY
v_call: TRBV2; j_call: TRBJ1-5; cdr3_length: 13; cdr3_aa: ASSEEGGSNQPQH
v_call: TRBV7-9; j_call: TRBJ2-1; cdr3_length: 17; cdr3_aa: ASRLKLVDRGESVNEQF
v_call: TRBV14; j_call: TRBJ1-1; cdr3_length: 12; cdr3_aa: ASSRRTGGTEAF
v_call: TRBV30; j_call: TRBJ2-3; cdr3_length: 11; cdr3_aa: AWSVGGTDTQY
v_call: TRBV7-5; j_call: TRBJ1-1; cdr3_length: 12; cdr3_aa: ARSQRDRNTEAF
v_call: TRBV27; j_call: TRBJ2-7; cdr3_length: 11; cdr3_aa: ASSVRVTYEQY
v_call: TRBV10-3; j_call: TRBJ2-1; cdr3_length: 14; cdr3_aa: AISKTGTGRGNEQF
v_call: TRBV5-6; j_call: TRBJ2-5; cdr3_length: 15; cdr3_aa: ASSDARYRGQILTQY
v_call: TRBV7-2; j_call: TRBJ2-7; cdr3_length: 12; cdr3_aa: ASSYDRVRNEQY
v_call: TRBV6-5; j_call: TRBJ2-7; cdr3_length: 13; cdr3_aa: ASSYGGTGAYEQY
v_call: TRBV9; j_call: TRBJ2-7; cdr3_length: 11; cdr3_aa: ASSVGPPYEQY
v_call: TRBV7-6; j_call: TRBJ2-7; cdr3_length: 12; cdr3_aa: ASGSAGVTYEQY
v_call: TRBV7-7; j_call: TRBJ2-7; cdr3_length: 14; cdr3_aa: ASSTGTGIPVYEQY
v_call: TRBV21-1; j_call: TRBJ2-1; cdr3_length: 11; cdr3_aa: ASSNPYGDEQF
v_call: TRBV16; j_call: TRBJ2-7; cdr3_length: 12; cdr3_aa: ASSPLIDTYEQY
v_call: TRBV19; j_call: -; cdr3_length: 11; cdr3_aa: ASKRGSSYEQY
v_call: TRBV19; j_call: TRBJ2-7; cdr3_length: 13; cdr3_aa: ASSMMYRELGEQY
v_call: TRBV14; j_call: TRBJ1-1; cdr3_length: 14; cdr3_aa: ASSQSTGGANTEAF
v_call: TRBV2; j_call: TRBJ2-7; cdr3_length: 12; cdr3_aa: ASSEATGSYEQY
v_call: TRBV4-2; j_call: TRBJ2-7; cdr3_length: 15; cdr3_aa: ASSQDGTSAPSYEQY
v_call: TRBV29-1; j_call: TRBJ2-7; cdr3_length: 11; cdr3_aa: SVEGTGFYEQY
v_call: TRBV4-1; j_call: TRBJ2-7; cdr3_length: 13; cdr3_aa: ASSQGSHESYEQY
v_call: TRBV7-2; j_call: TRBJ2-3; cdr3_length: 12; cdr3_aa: ASRAGTRAGTQY
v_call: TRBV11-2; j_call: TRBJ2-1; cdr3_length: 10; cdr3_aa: ASSRGGNEQF
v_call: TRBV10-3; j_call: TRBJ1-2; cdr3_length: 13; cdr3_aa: AISARTGADYGYT
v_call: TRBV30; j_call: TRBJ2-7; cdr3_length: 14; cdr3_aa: AWTVPRTGVHYEQY
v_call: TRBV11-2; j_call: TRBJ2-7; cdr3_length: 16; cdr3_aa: ASSLGPGLAGGSYEQY
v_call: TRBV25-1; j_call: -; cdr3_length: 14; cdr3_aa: ASSENVGRGNYEQY
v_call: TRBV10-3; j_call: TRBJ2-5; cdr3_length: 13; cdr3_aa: AIRESGGDQETQY
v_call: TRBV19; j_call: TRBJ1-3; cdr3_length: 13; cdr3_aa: ASSIVQYSGNTIY
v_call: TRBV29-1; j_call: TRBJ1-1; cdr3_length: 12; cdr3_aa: SVVGTGLNTEAF
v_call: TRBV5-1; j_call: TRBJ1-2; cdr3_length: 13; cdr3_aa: ASSLDLVGGDGYT
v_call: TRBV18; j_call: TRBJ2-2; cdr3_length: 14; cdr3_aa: ASSPLAGGPTGELF
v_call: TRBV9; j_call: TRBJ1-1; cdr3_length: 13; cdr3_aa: ASSPLGQGNTEAF
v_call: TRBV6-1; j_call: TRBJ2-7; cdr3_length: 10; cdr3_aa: ASSASLREQY
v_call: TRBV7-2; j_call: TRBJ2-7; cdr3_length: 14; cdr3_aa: ASSLIERGESYEQY
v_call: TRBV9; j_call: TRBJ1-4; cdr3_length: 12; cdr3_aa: ASSEEGSNEKLF